This T cell receptor beta chain was recovered during a study of T cell repertoires in cytomegalovirus infection. Study-wide findings and caveats: Pooled public TCR beta family frequency picked out CMV carriers with the relevant HLA. HLA-C-restricted, CMV-specific TCR beta clonotypes were dominant ex vivo.

The CDR3 is 18 residues long. With V trimmed by 2 bases and J by 3 bases, 16 bases remained unmatched. The germline V gene encodes CDR1 MNHEY and CDR2 SVGEGT. TCRdb itself ran the reads through MiXCR, one entry per CDR3 protein. This table holds some 220,000 distinct CDR3 sequences, roughly 6.5% found once. This clonotype was observed at least ten times. Its antigen remains unidentified. The receptor comes from a human donor in good health (CMV status not recorded). Some clones in this sample may be carry-over from other donors' samples. The rearrangement uses TRBV6-2 or TRBV6-3 and TRBJ2-7, with TRBD2 matching over 7 bases. The specimen sequenced was PBMCs. CDR3: CASSYGRGQTTVRYEQYF. The CDR3 DNA sequence: TGTGCCAGCAGTTACGGGAGGGGCCAAACAACCGTGCGCTACGAGCAGTACTTC.